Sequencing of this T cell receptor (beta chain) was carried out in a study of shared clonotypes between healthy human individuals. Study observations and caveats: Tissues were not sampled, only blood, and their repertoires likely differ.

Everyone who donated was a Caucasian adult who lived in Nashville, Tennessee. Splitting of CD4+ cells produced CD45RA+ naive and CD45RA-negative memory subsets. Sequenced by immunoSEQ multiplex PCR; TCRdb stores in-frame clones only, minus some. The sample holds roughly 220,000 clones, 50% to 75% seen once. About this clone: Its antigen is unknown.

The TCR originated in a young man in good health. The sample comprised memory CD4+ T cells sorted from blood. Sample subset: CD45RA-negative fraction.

The CDR3 protein is CASRERGPYEQYF. Here the CDR3 DNA reads TGTGCCAGCCGCGAAAGGGGACCCTACGAGCAGTACTTC. The chain links TRBV6-6 to TRBJ2-7, with D perhaps TRBD1 or TRBD2 (5 bases each). Trimming removed 8 bases at V and 2 bases at J, with 13 bases between. Germline CDR1 MNHNY, CDR2 SVGAGI (reference sequence). The CDR3 is 13 amino acids.